This TCR beta chain was recovered during a study of T cell changes during pregnancy in multiple sclerosis. Generated by immunoSEQ multiplex PCR, the TCRdb table keeps only in-frame clones and is missing some. The sample comprises 45,000 to 60,000 clones, about 91% of which are singletons, and over 1% rests with the top ten. This clone has only one observation. CDR1 SGHNT and CDR2 YENEEA come from the germline V gene. V gave up 1 base and J gave up 14 bases; unmatched junction bases: 13. The length of the CDR3 is 16 residues. The sequence was collected from a female donor in good health, enrolled as a control in a pregnancy study. Sequences were derived from peripheral blood, sampled after pregnancy. The chain employs TRBV11-3 and TRBJ1-6; 8 nucleotides match TRBD1. The CDR3 region is CASSLVGDRQPGTLHF. Here the CDR3 DNA reads TGTGCCAGCAGCTTAGTGGGGGACAGGCAGCCCGGGACCCTCCACTTT.